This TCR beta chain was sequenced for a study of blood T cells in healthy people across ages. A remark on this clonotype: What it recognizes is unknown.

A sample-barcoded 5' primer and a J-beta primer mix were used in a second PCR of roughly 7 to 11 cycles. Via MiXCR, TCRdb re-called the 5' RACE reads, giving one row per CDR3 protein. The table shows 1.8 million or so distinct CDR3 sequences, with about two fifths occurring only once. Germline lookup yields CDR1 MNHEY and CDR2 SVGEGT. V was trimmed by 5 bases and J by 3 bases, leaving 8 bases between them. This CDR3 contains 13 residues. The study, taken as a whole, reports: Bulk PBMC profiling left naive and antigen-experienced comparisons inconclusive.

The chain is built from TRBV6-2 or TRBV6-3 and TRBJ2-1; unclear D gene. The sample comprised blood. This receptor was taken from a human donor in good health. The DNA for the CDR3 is TGTGCCAGCAGTCAACTTAACTACAATGAGCAGTTCTTC. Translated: CASSQLNYNEQFF.